This T cell receptor beta chain was recovered during a study of OX40 agonist ivuxolimab in advanced cancers. Study-level background: Dose-escalation patients suffered from hepatocellular carcinoma, melanoma, renal cell or head and neck cancer.

Study results and caveats: In the 0.1 to 3.0 mg/kg range, CD4+ and CD8+ blood T cells had expanded clonally by week 6. Expanded clones belonging to CD8+ T cells outnumbered, on average, those of CD4+.

About this clone itself: What it binds is unknown.

Sequencing used immunoSEQ multiplex PCR; TCRdb keeps in-frame clones, though not all of them. The sample contains some 21,000 clones, more than 60% of which appear only once. The germline CDR1 and CDR2 sequences are SEHNR and FQNEAQ (reference sequence). There are 14 residues in the CDR3. V was cut by 5 bases and J by 2 bases, with 10 bases left in between. Sequenced here: CD4+ or CD8+ T cells sorted from blood, sampled in a trial of the OX40 agonist ivuxolimab. This receptor was obtained from an adult with an advanced solid tumor such as melanoma, head and neck, liver or kidney cancer. The rearrangement joins TRBV7-9 to TRBJ2-1; D gene ambiguous. The chain's CDR3 is CASSPVGTYNEQFF. The CDR3 nucleotides are TGTGCCAGCAGCCCAGTTGGGACCTACAATGAGCAGTTCTTC.